What follows describes a single T cell receptor beta chain. The antigen remains undetermined. The germline V gene encodes CDR1 SQVTM and CDR2 ANQGSEA. Trimming pared 3 bases from V and 0 bases from J, leaving 5 bases between. The CDR3 runs 12 residues. The data derive from a study of cytomegalovirus exposure and HLA in healthy donors. The table came from immunoSEQ multiplex PCR; TCRdb's copy has only in-frame clones and leaves some out. The data contain roughly 200,000 clones, roughly 81% of them singletons. Study findings and constraints: In the approximately 130 validation repertoires, a later analysis found that first-cohort TCR clusters tended to co-occur. Associated with cytomegalovirus, according to the listing, were 150 to 200 TCR beta chains.

The chain joins TRBV29-1 to TRBJ1-1, with no clear D. This clonotype was sampled from a woman aged 30 to 39 in good health and CMV-seronegative. Source material: PBMCs. For the CDR3, the DNA is TGCAGCGTTGACAGGTTGAACACTGAAGCTTTCTTT. Amino acids: CSVDRLNTEAFF.